Presented here are 32 T cell receptor beta chains from one specimen sequenced in a study of blood T cell repertoires in COVID-19. Assay used: immunoSEQ multiplex PCR; TCRdb lists only in-frame clones, some missing. Of nearly 110,000 clones in the sample, about 79% are singletons; the top ten hold about 6.3%. Sequencing was performed on peripheral blood. Receptors were obtained from a man older than 75 with COVID-19, enrolled during active disease.

The rearrangement links TRBV28 to TRBJ2-3; no reliable D call. V gave up 6 bases and J gave up 0 bases, with 19 bases separating them. The CDR3 is 17 residues long. The V gene's germline CDR1 is MDHEN and CDR2 SYDVKM. The CDR3 reads CASRTTSPEKSTDTQYF. CDR3 coding DNA: TGTGCCAGCAGAACCACCTCGCCGGAGAAAAGCACAGATACGCAGTATTTT.

CDR3 residues: CASWTGNYGYTF. CDR3 in DNA: TGTGCCAGTTGGACAGGCAACTATGGCTACACCTTC. The chain combines TRBV19 with TRBJ1-2; 7 bases are shared with TRBD1. This CDR3 comprises 12 residues. Germline lookup yields CDR1 LNHDA and CDR2 SQIVND (reference sequence). With 8 bases clipped from V and 2 bases from J, the junction kept 2 bases outside the gene matches.

The CDR3, as DNA: TGTGCCAGCAGAGCCGGGACTAGCGGGTACAATGAGCAGTTCTTC. Its protein is CASRAGTSGYNEQFF. The rearrangement joins TRBV6-5 to TRBJ2-1, with TRBD2 matching 12 bases. Trimming took 6 bases from V and 4 from J; bases not matched to a gene: 4. Germline V gene sequence: CDR1 MNHEY, CDR2 SVGAGI. This CDR3 comprises 15 residues.

The V and J genes are TRBV28 and TRBJ1-2; TRBD1 is a possible D gene (5 bases). The CDR3 sequence is 15 residues long. From germline, CDR1 is MDHEN and CDR2 SYDVKM. V lost 2 bases and J 4 bases, leaving 14 bases between the germline ends. CDR3 amino acids: CASSLMGGRSYGYTF. The CDR3 DNA is TGTGCCAGCAGTTTAATGGGGGGAAGGAGCTATGGCTACACCTTC.

This chain links TRBV5-1 with TRBJ2-3; no clear D gene. Germline V gene sequence: CDR1 SGHRS, CDR2 YFSETQ. This CDR3 has 16 amino acids. V gave up 4 bases and J gave up 0 bases, with 15 bases separating them. Here the CDR3 reads CASSMVLGSSTDTQYF. CDR3 DNA: TGCGCCAGCAGCATGGTATTGGGCTCTAGCACAGATACGCAGTATTTT. The complete variable domain, with remaining parts taken from reference TRBV5-1 and TRBJ2-3, reads KAGVTQTPRYLIKTRGQQVTLSCSPISGHRSVSWYQQTPGQGLQFLFEYFSETQRNKGNFPGRFSGRQFSNSRSEMNVSTLELGDSALYLCASSMVLGSSTDTQYFGPGTRLTVL.

CDR3 sequence: CASSPRQGSYEQYF. CDR3 nucleotide sequence: TGTGCCAGCAGCCCAAGACAAGGATCCTACGAGCAGTACTTC. The V call is TRBV11-2, the J call TRBJ2-7, with unresolved D. Trimming shortened V by 5 bases and J by 1 base, and 12 bases separated the two germline ends. The CDR3 sequence is 14 residues long. Germline values: CDR1 SGHAT, CDR2 FQNNGV.

The chain carries TRBV25-1 and TRBJ1-6; no clear D gene. Germline CDR1 reads MGHDK; CDR2 reads SYGVNS. The V end lost 0 bases, the J end lost 9 bases, and 9 bases lay between the germline ends. The CDR3 totals 14 residues. The chain's CDR3 is CASSEYESRSPLHF. The DNA for the CDR3 is TGTGCCAGCAGTGAATACGAAAGCCGTTCACCCCTCCACTTT.

The rearrangement links TRBV6-5 to TRBJ1-1; D is ambiguous. This CDR3 is built from 12 residues. The germline V gene encodes CDR1 MNHEY and CDR2 SVGAGI. With 2 bases removed from V and 12 bases from J, the gap between germline ends came to 13 bases. CDR3 amino acids: CASSYGQDRTFF. The CDR3 region has the DNA TGTGCCAGCAGTTACGGGCAGGATAGAACTTTCTTT.

The chain is built from TRBV19 and TRBJ2-1, with D maybe TRBD2 (6 bases). There are 16 residues in the CDR3. V was clipped by 5 bases and J by 1 base, with 15 bases between them. Germline CDR1 reads LNHDA; CDR2 reads SQIVND (reference sequence). The CDR3 DNA follows: TGTGCCAGTAGTCTCGAAGCGGGCATTTCCTACAATGAGCAGTTCTTC. Translation gives CASSLEAGISYNEQFF.

The rearrangement uses TRBV2 and TRBJ2-2, with 12 nucleotides matching TRBD1. The CDR3 spans 15 residues. Germline CDR1 SNHLY, CDR2 FYNNEI. The trim removed 5 bases at V and 4 bases at J, leaving 2 bases unmatched. CDR3 bases: TGTGCCAGCAGTCCGGGACAGGGGGCCACCGGGGAGCTGTTTTTT. Protein: CASSPGQGATGELFF.

This clone was seen just once. The CDR3 region is CASSLFNRATGNTIYF. The CDR3 DNA sequence: TGTGCCAGCAGTTTATTCAACAGGGCAACTGGAAACACCATATATTTT. This chain joins TRBV28 and TRBJ1-3; tentatively, D is TRBD1 (6 bases). Germline CDR1 and CDR2: MDHEN and SYDVKM. This CDR3 has 16 amino acids. V was trimmed by 1 base and J by 2 bases, leaving 12 bases between them.

This clone was seen a handful of times. V gene TRBV5-1 combines with J gene TRBJ1-1, with D uncertain. V was pared by 5 bases and J by 5 bases, with 16 bases between. The CDR3 covers 14 residues. Germline values: CDR1 SGHRS, CDR2 YFSETQ. In nucleotides, the CDR3 is TGCGCCAGCAGAGAGGGCGCGAGTTTTACTGAAGCTTTCTTT. This sequence encodes CASREGASFTEAFF.

This clone was counted a few times. The V call is TRBV19, the J call TRBJ1-5; TRBD1 matches 7 bases. Germline V CDR1 and CDR2: LNHDA, SQIVND (reference sequence). The CDR3 is made up of 16 amino acids. The J segment lost 0 bases and the V segment lost 2 bases, leaving 4 bases of the junction unmatched. CDR3 residues: CASSIKGASSNQPQHF. CDR3 DNA: TGTGCCAGTAGTATAAAGGGGGCGTCTAGCAATCAGCCCCAGCATTTT.

The gene calls are TRBV9 and TRBJ1-6; 8 nucleotides align to TRBD1. Germline CDR1 reads SGDLS; CDR2 reads YYNGEE. There are 17 residues in the CDR3. V lost 0 bases to trimming and J lost 9 bases; unmatched junction nucleotides: 11. CDR3 region: CASSVESTGGSGSPLHF. The CDR3 DNA reads as TGTGCCAGCAGCGTAGAGTCTACAGGGGGTTCGGGTTCACCCCTCCACTTT.

The chain is built from TRBV27 and TRBJ2-7; 7 bases agree with TRBD2. This CDR3 contains 14 residues. V dropped 5 bases and J dropped 4; count of bases not matched to a gene: 8. The germline CDR1 and CDR2 sequences are MNHEY and SMNVEV (reference sequence). CDR3 protein: CASSNPGGFYEQYF. The CDR3 region has the DNA TGTGCCAGCAGTAATCCGGGAGGATTTTACGAGCAGTACTTC.

The chain links TRBV3-1 (or the pseudogene TRBV3-2) to TRBJ2-7; TRBD1 agrees at 8 bases. This CDR3 has 16 amino acids. The germline gives CDR1 LGHDT, CDR2 YNNKEL (reference sequence). Trimming cost V 5 bases and J 2 bases; bases outside gene matches: 11. The CDR3 protein is CASSAQPGTGAYEQYF. The CDR3 DNA reads TGTGCCAGCAGCGCCCAACCCGGGACAGGAGCCTACGAGCAGTACTTC.

The chain recombines TRBV6-1 with TRBJ2-1; 7 bases line up with TRBD2. The junction had 6 bases not matched to a gene; V was cut back by 7 bases and J by 0 bases. This CDR3 is 15 amino acids long. Germline CDR1 reads MNHNS; CDR2 reads SASEGT. CDR3 loop: CASTLGEGSYNEQFF. CDR3 sequence (DNA): TGTGCCAGCACCCTAGGGGAGGGCTCCTACAATGAGCAGTTCTTC.

V is TRBV19 and J is TRBJ1-2; TRBD1 aligns across 8 bases. The CDR3 is 12 residues long. CDR1 and CDR2 (germline): LNHDA, SQIVND (reference sequence). V was pared by 3 bases and J by 8 bases, with 2 bases of the junction left unmatched. The CDR3 loop reads CASSINRGGYTF. For the CDR3, the DNA is TGTGCCAGTAGTATCAACAGGGGGGGCTACACCTTC.

Here the CDR3 DNA reads TGTGCCAGCAGCCACGGGACTAGCGGGAGGAGCTCCTACGAGCAGTACTTC. Its protein is CASSHGTSGRSSYEQYF. The V gene is TRBV13, the J gene TRBJ2-7, with 15 bases aligning to TRBD2. V lost 5 bases and J lost 0; bases outside the gene matches: 5. Germline assignment: CDR1 PRHDT and CDR2 FYEKMQ (reference sequence). This CDR3 is built from 17 residues.

The rearrangement links TRBV6-5 to TRBJ1-1; 8 bases align to TRBD1. V was clipped by 6 bases and J by 1 base; unmatched bases: 7. CDR1 and CDR2 from the germline V gene are MNHEY and SVGAGI. This CDR3 has 15 amino acids. CDR3 in DNA: TGTGCCAGCAGGACGGGACAGGATTGGAACACTGAAGCTTTCTTT. Protein sequence: CASRTGQDWNTEAFF.

The chain combines TRBV2 with TRBJ2-7; 8 bases align to TRBD1. This CDR3 spans 15 amino acids. From germline, CDR1 is SNHLY and CDR2 FYNNEI. The J segment lost 0 bases and the V segment lost 6 bases, leaving 7 bases of the junction unmatched. CDR3 nucleotides: TGTGCCAGCAGCGAGGGACAGGTCGGCTCCTACGAGCAGTACTTC. This codes for CASSEGQVGSYEQYF. The complete variable domain, with remaining parts taken from reference TRBV2 and TRBJ2-7, reads EPEVTQTPSHQVTQMGQEVILRCVPISNHLYFYWYRQILGQKVEFLVSFYNNEISEKSEIFDDQFSVERPDGSNFTLKIRSTKLEDSAMYFCASSEGQVGSYEQYFGPGTRLTVT.

The chain combines TRBV28 with TRBJ1-4; weak D call: TRBD1 (6 bases). The CDR3 consists of 15 residues. Germline V gene sequence: CDR1 MDHEN, CDR2 SYDVKM. Trimming took 6 bases from V and 6 from J, leaving 17 bases between them. CDR3 sequence (DNA): TGTGCCAGCAGCCACAAGACAGGACCAGATGAAAAACTGTTTTTT. It specifies CASSHKTGPDEKLFF.

The genes are TRBV5-8 and TRBJ2-5; maybe TRBD2 (6 bases). The V end was cut by 0 bases, the J end by 1 base, with 10 bases between. CDR1 is SGHTS and CDR2 is YDEGEE in the germline V gene. The CDR3 totals 15 residues. In nucleotides, the CDR3 is TGTGCCAGCAGCTTGGCCGGGAGCACCCAAGAGACCCAGTACTTC. It specifies CASSLAGSTQETQYF.

The rearrangement joins TRBV19 to TRBJ2-3; D might be TRBD1 (5 bases). V gave up 3 bases and J gave up 4 bases, with 11 bases separating them. CDR1 and CDR2 from the germline V gene are LNHDA and SQIVND (reference sequence). The length of the CDR3 is 14 residues. The CDR3 nucleotides read TGTGCCAGTAGTATCGGCCAGGGCCCAGATACGCAGTATTTT. Translation: CASSIGQGPDTQYF.

This chain's CDR3 is CSASGTGNTEAFF. The CDR3 DNA is TGCAGCGCCTCCGGGACAGGGAACACTGAAGCTTTCTTT. The chain recombines TRBV29-1 with TRBJ1-1, with TRBD1 matching 8 bases. Germline V gene sequence: CDR1 SQVTM, CDR2 ANQGSEA. The V and J ends lost 7 bases and 1 base, in that order; junction bases with no gene match: 5. The CDR3 sequence is 13 residues long.

CDR3 DNA: TGTGCCAGCAGCCTTGGACAGGGGGCAATGAACACTGAAGCTTTCTTT. Its protein product is CASSLGQGAMNTEAFF. The rearrangement joins TRBV7-6 to TRBJ1-1, with 11 bases identical to TRBD1. The V and J ends lost 5 bases and 0 bases, in that order; junction bases with no gene match: 5. Looked up from germline, CDR1 is SGHVS and CDR2 is FNYEAQ. The CDR3 runs 16 residues.

J is TRBJ2-5 and V is TRBV6-2 or TRBV6-3; D is undetermined. The V end was cut by 2 bases, the J end by 7 bases, with 14 bases between. The CDR3 covers 14 residues. Germline-derived CDR1 and CDR2 are MNHEY and SVGEGT. The CDR3 here is CASSYDERSGTQYF. The DNA for the CDR3 is TGTGCCAGCAGTTACGATGAGCGATCGGGGACCCAGTACTTC.

This clone was found a few times. V gene TRBV29-1 combines with J gene TRBJ1-1; D is uncertain. The V gene lost 8 bases and the J gene lost 2 bases, with 15 bases spanning the gap. The CDR3 runs to 13 residues. The germline V gene has CDR1 SQVTM and CDR2 ANQGSEA. DNA of the CDR3: TGCAGCTACGGGGAAGGCGGAAACACTGAAGCTTTCTTT. This gives the protein CSYGEGGNTEAFF.

This chain joins TRBV13 and TRBJ1-2; 10 bases align to TRBD1. Germline loops: CDR1 PRHDT, CDR2 FYEKMQ (reference sequence). V shed 6 bases and J 4 bases; nucleotides not matched to a gene: 8. The CDR3 runs 15 residues. The CDR3 spells CASRRFGTGAYGYTF. CDR3 DNA: TGTGCCAGCAGACGGTTCGGGACAGGGGCCTATGGCTACACCTTC.

The rearrangement joins TRBV18 to TRBJ2-2; 7 bases are a match to TRBD1. The CDR3 totals 16 residues. Looked up from germline, CDR1 is KGHSH and CDR2 is LQKENI. Trimming took 5 bases from V and 1 from J; bases not matched to a gene: 7. The DNA for the CDR3 is TGTGCCAGCTCAGTACGGACAGGTCAGAACACCGGGGAGCTGTTTTTT. Translation: CASSVRTGQNTGELFF. Together with reference TRBV18 and TRBJ2-2, the CDR3 gives the full variable domain: NAGVMQNPRHLVRRRGQEARLRCSPMKGHSHVYWYRQLPEEGLKFMVYLQKENIIDESGMPKERFSAEFPKEGPSILRIQQVVRGDSAAYFCASSVRTGQNTGELFFGEGSRLTVL.

The J gene is TRBJ2-3, the V gene TRBV5-1, with D tentatively TRBD2 (5 bases). The CDR3 runs to 19 residues. V gave up 3 bases and J gave up 0 bases, with 23 bases separating them. CDR1 and CDR2 from the germline V gene are SGHRS and YFSETQ. CDR3 loop: CASSSGLAPDFTSTDTQYF. DNA of the CDR3: TGCGCCAGCAGCTCCGGACTCGCCCCAGACTTCACTAGCACAGATACGCAGTATTTT.

J is TRBJ2-7 and V is TRBV28, with D possibly matching TRBD1 (6 bases). Looked up from germline, CDR1 is MDHEN and CDR2 is SYDVKM. CDR3 length: 13 amino acids. The germline V and J ends were trimmed by 3 bases and 7 bases, with 13 bases remaining between them. The CDR3 loop reads CASSFSLRGEQYF. CDR3 nucleotides: TGTGCCAGCAGTTTTAGCCTAAGGGGGGAGCAGTACTTC.